The clone carrying this T cell receptor (beta chain) came up many times. Antigen specificity is unknown. The data are from a study of identical twins. Study-level results: The abundant beta clonotypes from cord blood had fewer insertions, and memory repertoires had none of this. For out-of-frame alpha sequences shared by twins, low generation probability was in excess.

J was trimmed by 4 bases and V by 4 bases; bases with no gene match: 4. The germline V gene encodes CDR1 SGHTA and CDR2 FQGNSA. This CDR3 is 15 amino acids long. cDNA carried unique molecular identifiers, and a universal primer site was added by template switching. TCRdb fed the 5' RACE reads into MiXCR, producing one record per CDR3 protein. Found here are approximately 600,000 distinct CDR3 sequences, under 8.5% of them singletons; the top ten hold 1.5% to 2%. Separately, the same data were catalogued under a study of yellow fever vaccine responses in identical twins.

The TCR was taken from a woman younger than 30 in good health. The sample consisted of PBMCs. The V and J genes are TRBV7-2 and TRBJ2-2; 9 nucleotides match TRBD1. The CDR3 nucleotides are TGTGCCAGCAGCTCACAGGGGGCCGGCACCGGGGAGCTGTTTTTT. Residues: CASSSQGAGTGELFF.